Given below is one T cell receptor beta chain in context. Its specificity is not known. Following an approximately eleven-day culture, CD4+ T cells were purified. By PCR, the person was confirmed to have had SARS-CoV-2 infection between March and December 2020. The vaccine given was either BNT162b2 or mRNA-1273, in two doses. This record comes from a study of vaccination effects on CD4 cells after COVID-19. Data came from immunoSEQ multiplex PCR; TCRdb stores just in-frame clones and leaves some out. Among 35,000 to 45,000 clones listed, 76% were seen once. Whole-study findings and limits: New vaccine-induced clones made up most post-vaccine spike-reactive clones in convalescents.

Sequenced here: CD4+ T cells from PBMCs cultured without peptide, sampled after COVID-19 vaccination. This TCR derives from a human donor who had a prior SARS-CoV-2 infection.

Written as DNA, the CDR3 is TGTGCCAGCAGCCTCGACAGGGTGGATACGCAGTATTTT. Protein: CASSLDRVDTQYF. V gene TRBV5-4 combines with J gene TRBJ2-3; 7 nucleotides match TRBD1. The CDR3 has 13 residues. The V and J ends lost 4 bases and 6 bases, in that order; junction bases with no gene match: 5. CDR1 SGHNT and CDR2 YYREEE come from the germline V gene (reference sequence).